This T cell receptor (beta chain) is drawn from a study of OX40 agonist ivuxolimab in advanced cancers. Overall study context: Those enrolled were 70% to 85% male, with a mean age of around 57 years and ages from about 20 to 85. Under the entry rules, prior anti-PD-1, anti-PD-L1 or anti-CTLA-4 therapy was allowed, and around 36% had some. Study observations and caveats: Antigens targeted by the expanded peripheral T cells were not determined.

Per the germline V gene, CDR1 is SGHRS and CDR2 is YFSETQ. The CDR3 consists of 14 residues. Trimming took 7 bases from V and 1 from J, leaving 14 bases between them. It was autoimmune disease history or systemic immunosuppression that excluded patients. Note on this clone: Its antigen is not identified.

The protocol was immunoSEQ multiplex PCR, while the TCRdb copy is restricted to in-frame clones and leaves out a portion. The data show 48,000 or so clones, 83% seen once. Sequencing was performed on CD4+ or CD8+ T cells sorted from blood, taken in a trial of the OX40 agonist ivuxolimab. V gene TRBV5-1 combines with J gene TRBJ1-1; TRBD1 might be the D (6 bases). This clonotype was sampled from an adult with an advanced solid tumor such as melanoma, head and neck, liver or kidney cancer. The CDR3 nucleotides read TGCGCCAGCGCACCACCGGGACAGAACACTGAAGCTTTCTTT. Translation: CASAPPGQNTEAFF.